Presented here are 29 T cell receptor beta chains from one specimen sequenced in a study of T cell responses to AZD1222 COVID-19 vaccine. Assay used: immunoSEQ multiplex PCR; TCRdb lists only in-frame clones, some missing. The sample carries 120,000 or so clones, 80% to 90% recorded once. This material consisted of peripheral blood, taken on day 0 of AZD1222 vaccination. These receptors originate from an adult in good health.

The genes are TRBV27 and TRBJ1-3; D is undetermined. The V end lost 2 bases, the J end lost 1 base, and 9 bases lay between the germline ends. CDR3 length: 15 amino acids. CDR1 is MNHEY, CDR2 SMNVEV, per germline (reference sequence). Here the CDR3 DNA reads TGTGCCAGCAGTTTAAACGGTAGATCTGGAAACACCATATATTTT. Amino acids: CASSLNGRSGNTIYF.

The chain has TRBV9 and TRBJ1-4; D is unclear. Trimming pared 3 bases from V and 5 bases from J, leaving 11 bases between. Germline V gives CDR1 SGDLS, CDR2 YYNGEE. The CDR3 has 14 residues. CDR3 region: CASSDDRDNEKLFF. CDR3 nucleotides: TGTGCCAGCAGCGACGACCGCGACAATGAAAAACTGTTTTTT.

This clone has just one count. This chain joins TRBV6-1 and TRBJ1-5; 7 nucleotides match TRBD1. The V gene's germline CDR1 is MNHNS and CDR2 SASEGT. The junction had 9 bases not matched to a gene; V was cut back by 2 bases and J by 5 bases. This CDR3 is 16 amino acids long. The CDR3 nucleotides are TGTGCCAGCAGTGAAAGGGCAGGGGGGGTTGATCAGCCCCAGCATTTT. It is translated as CASSERAGGVDQPQHF.

As for this clone: Distinct nucleotide sequences in the sample also encode this CDR3. V usage is TRBV19 and J usage is TRBJ1-2, with a tentative D call TRBD1 (5 bases). The V end was cut by 1 base, the J end by 4 bases, with 7 bases between. CDR3 size: 13 residues. The germline V gene encodes CDR1 LNHDA and CDR2 SQIVND (reference sequence). The CDR3 DNA follows: TGTGCCAGTAGTATAGGGGGGTCCTATGGCTACACCTTC. Protein: CASSIGGSYGYTF.

Here the CDR3 DNA reads TGTGCCAGCAGCCAAGATTTTGGTAGCGGTGCGGCGGGAGAGACCCAGTACTTC. Encoded protein: CASSQDFGSGAAGETQYF. V usage is TRBV3-1 (or the pseudogene TRBV3-2) and J usage is TRBJ2-5; TRBD2 is a possible D gene (6 bases). The V and J ends lost 0 bases and 4 bases respectively, with 21 bases between them. The CDR3 sequence is 18 residues long. Germline V gives CDR1 LGHDT, CDR2 YNNKEL (reference sequence).

V gene TRBV18 combines with J gene TRBJ1-2; D gene uncertain. In germline, CDR1 is KGHSH, CDR2 LQKENI. The ends were cut back, 0 bases at V and 2 bases at J, with 7 bases in the middle. CDR3 length equals 14 residues. The CDR3 reads CASSPPSINYGYTF. The CDR3 nucleotides read TGTGCCAGCTCACCACCGTCCATCAACTATGGCTACACCTTC.

This clone was detected only once. The chain links TRBV9 to TRBJ2-7; TRBD2 agrees at 9 bases. The CDR3 consists of 15 residues. Trimming removed 4 bases from V and 5 bases from J; junction bases left unmatched: 10. The germline gives CDR1 SGDLS, CDR2 YYNGEE. The CDR3 nucleotides are TGTGCCAGCAGCCCGACTAGCGGATACCCCAACGAGCAGTACTTC. Protein sequence: CASSPTSGYPNEQYF.

The V and J genes are TRBV7-2 and TRBJ1-1; no definite D call. Germline-derived CDR1 and CDR2 are SGHTA and FQGNSA. The CDR3 sequence is 12 residues long. Trimming took off 4 bases at V and 6 bases at J, with 9 bases between the two ends. The CDR3 sequence is CASSSRGPEAFF. The CDR3 DNA sequence: TGTGCCAGCAGCTCAAGAGGGCCTGAAGCTTTCTTT.

This clone was picked up one time. This chain connects TRBV27 to TRBJ2-3; perhaps TRBD1 as D (6 bases). Trimming stripped 4 bases from V and 6 bases from J, with 11 bases between. The germline V gene encodes CDR1 MNHEY and CDR2 SMNVEV (reference sequence). There are 13 residues in the CDR3. CDR3 nucleotide sequence: TGTGCCAGCAGTTCCCTGGGGGCGGATACGCAGTATTTT. Its translation is CASSSLGADTQYF.

This rearrangement joins TRBV20-1 to TRBJ1-2; no reliable D call. The V gene's germline CDR1 is DFQATT and CDR2 SNEGSKA (reference sequence). Trimming stripped 3 bases from V and 8 bases from J, with 7 bases between. CDR3 size: 10 residues. CDR3 coding DNA: TGCAGTGCTAGTCAGTTAGGCTACACCTTC. Its protein is CSASQLGYTF.

The V call is TRBV19, the J call TRBJ1-3; D possibly corresponds to TRBD1 (5 bases). Germline CDR1 LNHDA, CDR2 SQIVND (reference sequence). The CDR3 spans 15 residues. V was cut by 8 bases and J by 0 bases, with 14 bases left in between. This CDR3 reads CASGLQASSGNTIYF. The DNA for the CDR3 is TGTGCCAGTGGGTTACAGGCGAGCTCTGGAAACACCATATATTTT.

This chain uses TRBV6-5 with TRBJ2-7; 7 bases match TRBD2. The CDR3 runs to 15 residues. Per germline, CDR1 MNHEY and CDR2 SVGAGI. Losses at the gene ends were 7 bases for V and 5 bases for J; bases not matched to a gene: 14. CDR3 residues: CASTSGGGGEDEQYF. CDR3 sequence (DNA): TGTGCCAGCACCTCCGGCGGGGGAGGAGAGGACGAGCAGTACTTC.

J is TRBJ1-4 and V is TRBV4-3, with D possibly TRBD1 on 6 matching bases. V shed 2 bases and J shed 5 bases, with 12 bases lying between them. Germline CDR1 reads LGHNA; CDR2 reads YSLEER. This CDR3 has 15 amino acids. The DNA for the CDR3 is TGCGCCAGCAGCCAACACGGACAGCCAAATGAAAAACTGTTTTTT. This sequence encodes CASSQHGQPNEKLFF.

This sequence joins TRBV7-9 and TRBJ1-1, with no clear D. V lost 5 bases and J lost 1, with 11 bases in between. The CDR3 totals 14 residues. Germline CDR1 SEHNR, CDR2 FQNEAQ (reference sequence). The DNA for the CDR3 is TGTGCCAGCAGCCCCCCCAGTCCGAACACTGAAGCTTTCTTT. Residues: CASSPPSPNTEAFF.

This clone was picked up a small number of times. This chain connects TRBV25-1 to TRBJ2-3; 12 nucleotides match TRBD1. Trimming cost V 5 bases and J 7 bases; bases outside gene matches: 7. The CDR3 spans 15 residues. Germline CDR1 MGHDK, CDR2 SYGVNS. CDR3 sequence (DNA): TGTGCCAGCAGTCCCTGGGGACAGGGGGCAAATACGCAGTATTTT. The encoded protein is CASSPWGQGANTQYF.

The chain links TRBV2 to TRBJ2-5; TRBD2 matches at 7 bases. V gave up 5 bases and J gave up 1 base; unmatched junction bases: 10. Germline V lookup: CDR1 SNHLY, CDR2 FYNNEI. The CDR3 sequence is 16 residues long. This CDR3 is CASSSGRKGLQETQYF. CDR3 coding DNA: TGTGCCAGCAGTTCCGGGAGGAAAGGACTCCAAGAGACCCAGTACTTC.

V and J are TRBV5-4 and TRBJ2-2; no firm D call. With 4 bases removed from V and 2 bases from J, the gap between germline ends came to 6 bases. The CDR3 loop spans 13 amino acids. Germline V CDR1 and CDR2: SGHNT, YYREEE (reference sequence). The CDR3 DNA sequence: TGTGCCAGCAGCGAACTAAACACCGGGGAGCTGTTTTTT. Amino acids: CASSELNTGELFF.

This chain joins TRBV7-9 and TRBJ2-2, with a weak D call TRBD2 (5 bases). CDR3 length equals 13 residues. The V end lost 2 bases, the J end lost 5 bases, and 6 bases lay between the germline ends. The germline V gene encodes CDR1 SEHNR and CDR2 FQNEAQ (reference sequence). In DNA form, the CDR3 reads TGTGCCAGCAGCTTAAGAGGGACCGGGGAGCTGTTTTTT. Encoded protein: CASSLRGTGELFF.

The chain uses TRBV21-1 and TRBJ2-7; TRBD1, the table's D call, lacks a check against the DNA. TRBV21-1 is a documented pseudogene. The CDR3 runs 12 residues. The CDR3 DNA sequence: TGTGCCAGCAGCAAAGGGCCAGGGGAGCAGTACTTC. Amino acid sequence: CASSKGPGEQYF.

Here the CDR3 reads CASSANTGNLPYEQYF. The DNA of the CDR3 is TGTGCCAGCAGTGCAAATACAGGGAATTTACCCTACGAGCAGTACTTC. The chain is built from TRBV6-2 or TRBV6-3 and TRBJ2-7, with D perhaps matching TRBD1 (6 bases). V was pared by 5 bases and J by 2 bases, with 19 bases between. Germline V lookup: CDR1 MNHEY, CDR2 SVGEGT. The CDR3 has 16 amino acids.

V is TRBV7-9 and J is TRBJ2-1, with 8 bases fitting TRBD1. The CDR3 is 16 residues long. Germline CDR1 and CDR2: SEHNR and FQNEAQ (reference sequence). With 2 bases clipped from V and 4 bases from J, the junction kept 7 bases outside the gene matches. Here the CDR3 DNA reads TGTGCCAGCAGCTTATATCAGGGGGCCACTTACAATGAGCAGTTCTTC. It codes for CASSLYQGATYNEQFF.

This chain connects TRBV15 to TRBJ2-2; D is possibly TRBD1 or TRBD2 (5 bases each). The CDR3 contains 17 residues. V lost 5 bases and J 3 bases, leaving 19 bases between the germline ends. Germline V lookup: CDR1 LNHNV, CDR2 YYDKDF (reference sequence). Here the CDR3 reads CATSGWDGGRDTGELFF. CDR3 coding DNA: TGTGCCACCAGCGGCTGGGACGGTGGTAGAGACACCGGGGAGCTGTTTTTT.

The chain employs TRBV6-2 or TRBV6-3 and TRBJ1-1; possibly TRBD1 for D (5 bases). Germline V CDR1 and CDR2: MNHEY, SVGEGT. The CDR3 length is 17 residues. V lost 6 bases to trimming and J lost 3 bases, with 23 bases between them. The CDR3 loop reads CASRPPRQGVLDTEAFF. DNA for the CDR3: TGTGCCAGCAGACCTCCCCGGCAGGGAGTGCTCGACACTGAAGCTTTCTTT.

This clone occurred a few times. V gene TRBV7-8 combines with J gene TRBJ1-4; D is ambiguous. There are 14 residues in the CDR3. V dropped 1 base and J dropped 7 bases, with 10 bases sitting between them. Germline loops: CDR1 SGHVS, CDR2 FQNEAQ. The CDR3 DNA sequence: TGTGCCAGCAGCTTAGAAGGGAGGAGTGAAAAACTGTTTTTT. Protein: CASSLEGRSEKLFF.

For this clone: A junction boundary mismatches the germline segment, possibly from a read error. This chain connects TRBV4-2 to TRBJ1-4; 9 positions agree with TRBD1. This CDR3 region has 13 residues. Germline lookup yields CDR1 LGHNA and CDR2 YNFKEQ. CDR3 nucleotide sequence: TGTGCCAGCAGCCAAGCCTCCGGGACAGGGTCGACTTTT. It yields the protein CASSQASGTGSTF.

The J gene is TRBJ1-1, the V gene TRBV30; D not certain. The CDR3 covers 14 residues. With 4 bases removed from V and 3 bases from J, the gap between germline ends came to 15 bases. Germline values: CDR1 GTSNPN, CDR2 SVGIG (reference sequence). This chain's CDR3 is CAWTTDPFYTEAFF. The CDR3 bases are TGTGCCTGGACAACGGACCCGTTTTACACTGAAGCTTTCTTT.

This clone was counted only a few times. This chain uses TRBV2 with TRBJ1-4; TRBD1 is a possible D gene (5 bases). This CDR3 comprises 13 residues. Germline CDR1 and CDR2: SNHLY and FYNNEI. V lost 6 bases to trimming and J lost 8 bases, with 13 bases between them. The DNA for the CDR3 is TGTGCCAGCAGCGCGGGGGATGGGGAAAAACTGTTTTTT. Amino acid sequence: CASSAGDGEKLFF.

The chain recombines TRBV4-2 with TRBJ1-4, with D maybe TRBD1 (6 bases). V shed 3 bases and J shed 1 base, with 12 bases lying between them. Looked up from germline, CDR1 is LGHNA and CDR2 is YNFKEQ. The CDR3 length is 16 residues. The CDR3, as DNA: TGTGCCAGCAGCCAGGGTGACAGGCTAACTAATGAAAAACTGTTTTTT. Translating it yields CASSQGDRLTNEKLFF.

This chain uses TRBV5-5 with TRBJ1-4; D not certain. Germline V gene data show CDR1 as SGHKS and CDR2 as YYEKEE (reference sequence). Deletions cut 4 bases from V and 6 bases from J, with 13 bases between. The CDR3 sequence is 14 residues long. CDR3 region: CASSLAKGDEKLFF. The CDR3 nucleotides are TGTGCCAGCAGCCTCGCGAAGGGTGATGAAAAACTGTTTTTT. Looking up the rest from reference TRBV5-5 and TRBJ1-4 gives the full variable domain: DAGVTQSPTHLIKTRGQQVTLRCSPISGHKSVSWYQQVLGQGPQFIFQYYEKEERGRGNFPDRFSARQFPNYSSELNVNALLLGDSALYLCASSLAKGDEKLFFGSGTQLSVL.